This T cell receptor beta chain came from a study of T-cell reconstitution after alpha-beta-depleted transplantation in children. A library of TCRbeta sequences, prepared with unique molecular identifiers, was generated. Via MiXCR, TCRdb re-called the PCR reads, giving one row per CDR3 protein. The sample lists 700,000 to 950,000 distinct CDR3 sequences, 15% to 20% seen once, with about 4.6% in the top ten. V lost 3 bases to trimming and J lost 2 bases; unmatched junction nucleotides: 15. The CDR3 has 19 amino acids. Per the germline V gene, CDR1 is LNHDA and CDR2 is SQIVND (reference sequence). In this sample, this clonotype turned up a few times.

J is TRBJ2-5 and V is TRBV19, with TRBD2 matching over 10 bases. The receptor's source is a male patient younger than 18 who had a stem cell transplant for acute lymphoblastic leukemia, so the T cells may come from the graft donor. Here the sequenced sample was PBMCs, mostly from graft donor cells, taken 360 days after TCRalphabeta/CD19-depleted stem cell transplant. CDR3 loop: CASSMKSWTSGASQETQYF. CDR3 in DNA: TGTGCCAGTAGTATGAAGAGTTGGACTAGCGGAGCATCTCAAGAGACCCAGTACTTC.